Below are 5 T cell receptor beta chains sequenced from a single sample in a study of T cells after yellow fever vaccination. TCRdb used MiXCR to reprocess the 5' RACE reads, holding one entry per CDR3 protein. The table lists over 250,000 distinct CDR3 sequences, over 4% of them singletons. The sequencing here drew on PBMCs, taken 5 days after the yellow fever booster vaccination. The source is a man aged 18-30 years who received the YFV17D yellow fever vaccine.

This clonotype came up a few times. CDR3 loop: CASSVQYNEQFF. For the CDR3, the DNA is TGTGCCAGCAGCGTCCAATACAATGAGCAGTTCTTC. The rearrangement joins TRBV11-2 to TRBJ2-1, with D unresolved. Between the trimmed V and J ends, which lost 5 bases and 4 bases, there was a span of 6 bases. CDR1 is SGHAT, CDR2 FQNNGV, per germline. CDR3 length equals 12 residues.

The chain is built from TRBV11-2 and TRBJ2-3; D not resolved. V shed 1 base and J shed 2 bases, with 7 bases lying between them. Germline-derived CDR1 and CDR2 are SGHAT and FQNNGV. The CDR3 consists of 14 residues. The CDR3 region has the DNA TGTGCCAGCAGCTTAGGCTCAGTCACAGATACGCAGTATTTT. It yields the protein CASSLGSVTDTQYF.

The chain employs TRBV12-3 or TRBV12-4 and TRBJ2-1; 9 bases fit TRBD1. CDR3 length equals 14 residues. The trim removed 5 bases at V and 5 bases at J, leaving 4 bases unmatched. CDR3 region: CASSVWTGDNEQFF. CDR3 DNA sequence: TGTGCCAGCAGTGTGTGGACAGGGGACAATGAGCAGTTCTTC.

The genes are TRBV20-1 and TRBJ1-6; TRBD1 matches 7 bases. CDR1 and CDR2 (germline): DFQATT, SNEGSKA (reference sequence). J gave up 3 bases and V 3 bases, and 8 bases lay outside the gene matches. The CDR3 has 16 residues. This CDR3 is CSARGTGENYNSPLHF. The CDR3 DNA reads TGCAGTGCTAGGGGAACAGGGGAGAACTATAATTCACCCCTCCACTTT.

Many counts were recorded for this clonotype. V and J are TRBV5-1 and TRBJ2-2; 12 positions match TRBD2. V shed 2 bases and J 5 bases; nucleotides not matched to a gene: 4. CDR1 SGHRS and CDR2 YFSETQ come from the germline V gene. This CDR3 is 16 amino acids long. The CDR3 sequence is CASSFAGTSGTGELFF. CDR3 DNA sequence: TGCGCCAGCAGCTTCGCCGGGACTAGCGGGACCGGGGAGCTGTTTTTT. The full variable domain, completed using reference TRBV5-1 and TRBJ2-2, is KAGVTQTPRYLIKTRGQQVTLSCSPISGHRSVSWYQQTPGQGLQFLFEYFSETQRNKGNFPGRFSGRQFSNSRSEMNVSTLELGDSALYLCASSFAGTSGTGELFFGEGSRLTVL.